This entry lists 13 T cell receptor beta chains sequenced from one sample in a study of blood T cell repertoires in COVID-19 (dated by TCRdb to the early 2020s). Library preparation used the immunoSEQ multiplex PCR assay. The table was pulled from immuneACCESS by TCRdb, which kept in-frame rearrangements only. Such tables lose some clones; where checked, under half of the loss comes from unresolved V genes, and the rest has no known cause. The sample table shows 150,000 or so clones, and 83% are seen once. Around 10% of the sample comes from the top ten. Sequencing was performed on peripheral blood. These receptors were obtained from a woman between 55 and 75 years old with COVID-19, enrolled during active disease.

The rearrangement joins TRBV18 to TRBJ1-1, with 8 bases aligning to TRBD1. CDR1 and CDR2 (germline): KGHSH, LQKENI. Unmatched junction bases numbered 6, after V lost 5 bases and J lost 4 bases. The length of the CDR3 is 14 residues. Here the CDR3 reads CASSTLQGGTEAFF. CDR3 bases: TGTGCCAGCTCAACGCTACAGGGGGGCACTGAAGCTTTCTTT. The variable domain in full, with the rest retrieved from reference TRBV18 and TRBJ1-1, is NAGVMQNPRHLVRRRGQEARLRCSPMKGHSHVYWYRQLPEEGLKFMVYLQKENIIDESGMPKERFSAEFPKEGPSILRIQQVVRGDSAAYFCASSTLQGGTEAFFGQGTRLTVV.

The rearrangement uses TRBV6-5 and TRBJ2-3, with D possibly TRBD1 on 5 matching bases. Per the germline V gene, CDR1 is MNHEY and CDR2 is SVGAGI. The CDR3 is made up of 14 amino acids. The V end was cut by 7 bases, the J end by 2 bases, with 13 bases between. CDR3 DNA sequence: TGTGCCAGCATTCCAGGGTTGTACACAGATACGCAGTATTTT. Its protein is CASIPGLYTDTQYF.

A single count supports this clone. The DNA for the CDR3 is TGCGCCAGCAGTGAGTACGACGGACATTCCTACGAGCAGTACTTC. Residues: CASSEYDGHSYEQYF. V and J are TRBV10-2 and TRBJ2-7, with D maybe TRBD1 (5 bases). Germline CDR1 is WSHSY and CDR2 is SAAADI. The V end lost 1 base, the J end lost 1 base, and 11 bases lay between the germline ends. The CDR3 has 15 residues.

This clone has a handful of counts. V is TRBV6-5 and J is TRBJ1-1; D is unclear. Germline CDR1 reads MNHEY; CDR2 reads SVGAGI. Trimming stripped 6 bases from V and 1 base from J, with 3 bases between. The CDR3 is made up of 11 amino acids. The CDR3 protein is CASRRNTEAFF. CDR3 nucleotides: TGTGCCAGCAGGAGGAACACTGAAGCTTTCTTT.

This chain links TRBV2 with TRBJ1-6; D not resolved. V was pared by 6 bases and J by 6 bases, with 12 bases between. The CDR3 is made up of 14 amino acids. Germline V gene sequence: CDR1 SNHLY, CDR2 FYNNEI. The DNA of the CDR3 is TGTGCCAGCAGACGTACAGATTCTAATTCACCCCTCCACTTT. It is translated as CASRRTDSNSPLHF. Full variable domain (rest looked up from reference TRBV2 and TRBJ1-6): EPEVTQTPSHQVTQMGQEVILRCVPISNHLYFYWYRQILGQKVEFLVSFYNNEISEKSEIFDDQFSVERPDGSNFTLKIRSTKLEDSAMYFCASRRTDSNSPLHFGNGTRLTVT.

The rearrangement uses TRBV5-5 and TRBJ2-1; no clear D. Trimming left V 0 bases short and J 5 bases short, with 6 bases between. This CDR3 is 13 amino acids long. The germline gives CDR1 SGHKS, CDR2 YYEKEE (reference sequence). CDR3 in amino acids: CASSLAADNEQFF. DNA of the CDR3: TGTGCCAGCAGCTTGGCCGCGGACAATGAGCAGTTCTTC.

The chain employs TRBV11-2 and TRBJ2-1; TRBD2 aligns across 13 bases. From germline, CDR1 is SGHAT and CDR2 FQNNGV. The trim removed 1 base at V and 9 bases at J, leaving 9 bases unmatched. The CDR3 has 17 amino acids. The CDR3 sequence: CASSLAQTSGGLGEQFF. CDR3 DNA: TGTGCCAGCAGCTTAGCTCAGACTAGCGGGGGGCTGGGTGAGCAGTTCTTC.

The chain recombines TRBV3-1 (or the pseudogene TRBV3-2) with TRBJ1-1; D is uncertain. V was cut by 1 base and J by 7 bases, with 4 bases left in between. The germline CDR1 and CDR2 sequences are LGHDT and YNNKEL (reference sequence). There are 11 residues in the CDR3. This CDR3 reads CASSQASEAFF. The DNA for the CDR3 is TGTGCCAGCAGCCAAGCTAGTGAAGCTTTCTTT.

This chain's CDR3 is CASSYREGENSYEQYF. DNA for the CDR3: TGTGCCAGCAGTTACAGGGAGGGAGAGAACTCCTACGAGCAGTACTTC. The V gene is TRBV6-6, the J gene TRBJ2-7, with TRBD2 matching over 7 bases. The junction had 7 bases not matched to a gene; V was cut back by 2 bases and J by 0 bases. There are 16 residues in the CDR3. Germline V gene data show CDR1 as MNHNY and CDR2 as SVGAGI (reference sequence).

The CDR3 coding sequence is TGTGCCAGTAGTGACAGGGGCACCTGGTATTCTGGCTACACCTTC. Translated: CASSDRGTWYSGYTF. The rearrangement uses TRBV19 and TRBJ1-2; 8 bases match TRBD1. The CDR3 covers 15 residues. V trimming: 5 bases; J trimming: 7 bases; junction bases outside the gene matches: 12. CDR1 and CDR2 from the germline V gene are LNHDA and SQIVND (reference sequence).

This clone has a single count. V gene TRBV5-4 combines with J gene TRBJ1-2; maybe TRBD1 (5 bases). V gave up 0 bases and J gave up 8 bases, with 14 bases separating them. Germline values: CDR1 SGHNT, CDR2 YYREEE (reference sequence). The CDR3 runs to 14 residues. CDR3 in DNA: TGTGCCAGCAGCTTGGGCCAGGGCATTAGGGGCTACACCTTC. It yields the protein CASSLGQGIRGYTF.

The chain has TRBV14 and TRBJ1-1; unclear D gene. V was clipped by 4 bases and J by 0 bases, with 9 bases between them. CDR3 length: 14 amino acids. Germline CDR1 is SGHDN and CDR2 is FVKESK. The CDR3 region has the DNA TGTGCCAGCAGCCTTCAGCGTTTGAACACTGAAGCTTTCTTT. Translation: CASSLQRLNTEAFF.

The rearrangement links TRBV5-1 to TRBJ1-6; 9 bases agree with TRBD1. The J segment lost 9 bases and the V segment lost 2 bases, leaving 9 bases of the junction unmatched. Germline V gene sequence: CDR1 SGHRS, CDR2 YFSETQ. This CDR3 has 16 residues. This CDR3 is CASSFGTGTGPSPLHF. The CDR3 nucleotides are TGCGCCAGCAGCTTCGGGACCGGGACAGGGCCTTCACCCCTCCACTTT.